Each of the 14 T cell receptor beta chains below was sequenced from the same sample in a study of T cell responses to AZD1222 COVID-19 vaccine. TCRdb's table, derived via immunoSEQ multiplex PCR, lists solely in-frame clones and lacks some. The top ten clones hold roughly 1.5% of a sample with 100,000 to 150,000 clones, 87% of them seen once. This specimen was peripheral blood, taken on day 0 of AZD1222 vaccination. The receptor source for this set is an adult in good health.

V is TRBV30 and J is TRBJ1-6; D remains unclear. The germline V gene has CDR1 GTSNPN and CDR2 SVGIG (reference sequence). Trimming removed 0 bases at V and 7 bases at J, with 10 bases between. This CDR3 is 14 amino acids long. The CDR3 reads CAWSVQPSNSPLHF. The CDR3, as DNA: TGTGCCTGGAGTGTACAGCCATCAAATTCACCCCTCCACTTT.

The rearrangement links TRBV6-2 or TRBV6-3 to TRBJ1-5, with 11 bases lining up with TRBD1. The length of the CDR3 is 18 residues. Trimming at V came to 5 bases and at J to 1 base, leaving 10 bases not matched to a gene. Per the germline V gene, CDR1 is MNHEY and CDR2 is SVGEGT. CDR3 sequence: CASSTWDRGAWSNQPQHF. CDR3 sequence (DNA): TGTGCCAGCAGTACCTGGGACAGGGGGGCTTGGAGCAATCAGCCCCAGCATTTT.

This chain uses TRBV6-5 with TRBJ1-1; tentatively, D is TRBD1 (5 bases). Germline V gives CDR1 MNHEY, CDR2 SVGAGI. CDR3 length: 13 residues. V lost 9 bases and J lost 5, with 16 bases in between. This CDR3 is CASELSGSTEAFF. CDR3 DNA: TGTGCCAGTGAGCTGTCAGGGAGTACTGAAGCTTTCTTT.

V usage is TRBV5-6 and J usage is TRBJ2-7; 8 bases are a match to TRBD1. Trimming at V came to 2 bases and at J to 7 bases, leaving 5 bases not matched to a gene. The CDR3 totals 13 residues. Germline V gene lookup returns CDR1 SGHDT and CDR2 YYEEEE. CDR3 sequence reads: CASSFGQGGEQYF. The CDR3 DNA reads TGTGCCAGCAGCTTCGGACAGGGCGGGGAGCAGTACTTC.

This clone is a singleton in its sample. The chain has TRBV7-8 and TRBJ2-6; D may be TRBD1 or TRBD2 (5 bases each). This CDR3 is 17 amino acids long. Per the germline V gene, CDR1 is SGHVS and CDR2 is FQNEAQ. The germline V and J ends were trimmed by 3 bases and 4 bases, with 16 bases remaining between them. For the CDR3, the DNA is TGTGCCAGCAGCTTGATGTCGGGGCTGCGCGGGGCCAACGTCCTGACTTTC. Translation gives CASSLMSGLRGANVLTF.

This chain links TRBV19 with TRBJ2-2; possible D gene TRBD2, 6 bases. Germline CDR1 reads LNHDA; CDR2 reads SQIVND (reference sequence). There are 18 residues in the CDR3. V dropped 7 bases and J dropped 4 bases, with 25 bases sitting between them. CDR3 sequence: CASMGRLYGYWSTGELFF. CDR3 nucleotide sequence: TGTGCCAGTATGGGGAGGTTATACGGCTACTGGAGCACCGGGGAGCTGTTTTTT.

The rearrangement links TRBV18 to TRBJ1-5; unclear D gene. This CDR3 has 12 residues. CDR1 KGHSH and CDR2 LQKENI come from the germline V gene. V lost 6 bases and J lost 7, with 10 bases in between. CDR3 loop: CASSRKDQPQHF. The DNA for the CDR3 is TGTGCCAGCTCTCGCAAAGACCAGCCCCAGCATTTT.

This chain links TRBV7-9 with TRBJ2-2; possible D gene TRBD1, 6 bases. The germline V and J ends were trimmed by 1 base and 2 bases, with 8 bases remaining between them. CDR1 and CDR2 (germline): SEHNR, FQNEAQ (reference sequence). The CDR3 contains 15 residues. The CDR3 spells CASSLGTVNTGELFF. In DNA, the CDR3 is TGTGCCAGCAGCTTAGGGACAGTTAACACCGGGGAGCTGTTTTTT.

This clone has a handful of counts. The CDR3 is CASSVGEPPNSPLHF. The DNA of the CDR3 is TGTGCCAGCAGCGTAGGGGAACCACCAAATTCACCCCTCCACTTT. The rearrangement links TRBV9 to TRBJ1-6; D is ambiguous. The V end was cut by 0 bases, the J end by 7 bases, with 11 bases between. The CDR3 runs 15 residues. Germline assignment: CDR1 SGDLS and CDR2 YYNGEE. Full variable domain (remainder filled in from reference TRBV9 and TRBJ1-6): DSGVTQTPKHLITATGQRVTLRCSPRSGDLSVYWYQQSLDQGLQFLIQYYNGEERAKGNILERFSAQQFPDLHSELNLSSLELGDSALYFCASSVGEPPNSPLHFGNGTRLTVT.

The chain couples TRBV12-3 or TRBV12-4 to TRBJ1-2; no clear D. This CDR3 contains 12 residues. The V gene lost 5 bases and the J gene lost 4 bases, with 8 bases spanning the gap. The CDR3 sequence is CASSLDVYGYTF. The CDR3 nucleotides read TGTGCCAGCAGTCTCGACGTCTATGGCTACACCTTC.

This chain connects TRBV5-1 to TRBJ2-7; D is uncertain. V was shortened by 0 bases and J by 4 bases, with 5 bases between the two germline ends. The CDR3 extends over 12 amino acids. Germline V lookup: CDR1 SGHRS, CDR2 YFSETQ. The CDR3 sequence: CASSLDGYEQYF. In nucleotides, the CDR3 is TGCGCCAGCAGCTTGGATGGGTACGAGCAGTACTTC.

V and J are TRBV7-2 and TRBJ2-7; D gene unclear. V shed 2 bases and J shed 4 bases, with 12 bases lying between them. The CDR3 contains 14 residues. The germline CDR1 and CDR2 sequences are SGHTA and FQGNSA. CDR3: CASSLWVGRYEQYF. The CDR3 bases are TGTGCCAGCAGCTTATGGGTTGGAAGGTACGAGCAGTACTTC.

This sequence joins TRBV6-4 and TRBJ2-7, with D perhaps TRBD1 or TRBD2 (7 bases each). V lost 4 bases to trimming and J lost 3 bases, with 19 bases between them. The CDR3 consists of 16 residues. Germline CDR1 is MRHNA and CDR2 is SNTAGT. The CDR3 nucleotides are TGTGCCAGCAGTGTGGGGGAGGGGGCCATAAACTACGAGCAGTACTTC. This codes for CASSVGEGAINYEQYF.

The chain carries TRBV19 and TRBJ1-1; D is perhaps TRBD1 (6 bases). The CDR3 extends over 15 amino acids. V was pared by 3 bases and J by 1 base, with 12 bases between. The germline V gene has CDR1 LNHDA and CDR2 SQIVND (reference sequence). In DNA, the CDR3 is TGTGCCAGTAGTATTCAGGGGACGTCGAACACTGAAGCTTTCTTT. This gives the protein CASSIQGTSNTEAFF. The full variable domain, its missing parts supplied by reference TRBV19 and TRBJ1-1, is DGGITQSPKYLFRKEGQNVTLSCEQNLNHDAMYWYRQDPGQGLRLIYYSQIVNDFQKGDIAEGYSVSREKKESFPLTVTSAQKNPTAFYLCASSIQGTSNTEAFFGQGTRLTVV.